Following are 21 T cell receptor beta chains from one sample sequenced in a study of cytomegalovirus exposure and HLA in healthy donors. The primer mix had 60 Vbeta and 13 Jbeta primers. Data came from immunoSEQ multiplex PCR; TCRdb stores just in-frame clones and leaves some out. Of about 140,000 clones listed, around 80% are singletons. Sequences were obtained from PBMCs. All receptors come from a man younger than 35 in good health and CMV-seropositive.

Only a few counts were recorded for this clone. The chain uses TRBV5-6 and TRBJ1-1; D is possibly TRBD1 (6 bases). CDR1 and CDR2 from the germline V gene are SGHDT and YYEEEE. Trimming pared 1 base from V and 2 bases from J, leaving 12 bases between. The CDR3 extends over 15 amino acids. The chain's CDR3 is CASSLWTVSNTEAFF. In DNA, the CDR3 is TGTGCCAGCAGCTTGTGGACAGTAAGTAACACTGAAGCTTTCTTT.

The chain couples TRBV12-5 to TRBJ1-1; 10 nucleotides agree with TRBD1. The CDR3 covers 12 residues. Germline V gene lookup returns CDR1 LGHNT and CDR2 FRNRAP. With 7 bases clipped from V and 11 bases from J, the junction kept 7 bases outside the gene matches. This CDR3 reads CASVPDRGLAFF. CDR3 DNA: TGTGCTAGTGTTCCTGACAGGGGGCTGGCTTTCTTT.

The chain has TRBV29-1 and TRBJ2-1; D is uncertain. V dropped 3 bases and J dropped 4 bases, with 13 bases sitting between them. The CDR3 has 14 residues. Germline CDR1 and CDR2: SQVTM and ANQGSEA. Written as DNA, the CDR3 is TGCAGCGTTGATGGGCAGAGTAAATACAATGAGCAGTTCTTC. Translating gives CSVDGQSKYNEQFF.

As for this clone: At one end, the junction sequence differs from germline, possibly due to a read error. The chain uses TRBV29-1 and TRBJ1-2; D not resolved. Germline V lookup: CDR1 SQVTM, CDR2 ANQGSEA. There are 10 residues in the CDR3. The CDR3 loop is CSVGEDSGSF. In DNA, the CDR3 is TGCAGCGTTGGGGAGGATTCAGGAAGCTTC.

This clone was recorded only once. The chain employs TRBV6-5 and TRBJ1-1, with D perhaps matching TRBD1 (5 bases). The V end was cut by 6 bases, the J end by 8 bases, with 10 bases between. Germline CDR1 reads MNHEY; CDR2 reads SVGAGI. CDR3 length equals 11 residues. The CDR3, as DNA: TGTGCCAGCAGGGGGGGAGTGGAAGCTTTCTTT. It is translated as CASRGGVEAFF.

This rearrangement joins TRBV6-1 to TRBJ1-5; D is undetermined. The V and J ends lost 3 bases and 3 bases respectively, with 9 bases between them. Germline-derived CDR1 and CDR2 are MNHNS and SASEGT. This CDR3 comprises 14 residues. Here the CDR3 DNA reads TGTGCCAGCAGTGAGGGCAGTACCAATCAGCCCCAGCATTTT. This translates into CASSEGSTNQPQHF.

For the CDR3, the DNA is TGCGCCAGCAGTGAAAGGACTAGAGACATTCAGTACTTC. This encodes CASSERTRDIQYF. The rearrangement uses TRBV10-1 and TRBJ2-4, with 7 positions matching TRBD2. The CDR3 is made up of 13 amino acids. J lost 8 bases, V lost 3 bases, and 4 bases had no gene match. Germline CDR1 and CDR2: WNHNN and SYGVQD (reference sequence).

On this clone: Other DNA sequences in this sample translate to the same CDR3. V is TRBV28 and J is TRBJ2-7; 10 nucleotides agree with TRBD2. The CDR3 is 15 amino acids. Trimming took 4 bases from V and 0 from J; bases not matched to a gene: 3. The germline V gene encodes CDR1 MDHEN and CDR2 SYDVKM. CDR3 sequence (DNA): TGTGCCAGCAGTTCCCCTAGCGGGAGCTCCTACGAGCAGTACTTC. It codes for CASSSPSGSSYEQYF.

In its sample, this clone was seen once. The V gene is TRBV6-6, the J gene TRBJ1-2, with unresolved D. This CDR3 comprises 15 residues. CDR1 and CDR2 (germline): MNHNY, SVGAGI (reference sequence). Trimming stripped 7 bases from V and 0 bases from J, with 15 bases between. CDR3 coding DNA: TGTGCCAGCATTCCTTCAGAAATACCTAACTATGGCTACACCTTC. This translates into CASIPSEIPNYGYTF.

The CDR3 protein is CAISRKDIWETETQYF. The CDR3 DNA reads TGTGCCATCAGTAGGAAGGATATTTGGGAGACAGAGACCCAGTACTTC. The genes are TRBV10-3 and TRBJ2-5; the D gene is possibly TRBD2 (5 bases). The CDR3 is made up of 16 amino acids. Trimming shortened V by 5 bases and J by 4 bases, and 20 bases separated the two germline ends. CDR1 and CDR2 (germline): ENHRY, SYGVKD.

The chain couples TRBV27 to TRBJ1-2, with D unresolved. The CDR3 totals 15 residues. Germline V lookup: CDR1 MNHEY, CDR2 SMNVEV (reference sequence). The V end lost 2 bases, the J end lost 3 bases, and 13 bases lay between the germline ends. CDR3 loop: CASSLGGSGDYGYTF. The CDR3 coding sequence is TGTGCCAGCAGTTTAGGAGGGAGTGGAGACTATGGCTACACCTTC.

This clone was counted only a few times. J is TRBJ2-3 and V is TRBV4-2; unclear D gene. The germline gives CDR1 LGHNA, CDR2 YNFKEQ. V was trimmed by 1 base and J by 6 bases, leaving 5 bases between them. This CDR3 has 12 amino acids. The CDR3 region is CASSQAGDTQYF. In DNA form, the CDR3 reads TGTGCCAGCAGCCAAGCCGGGGATACGCAGTATTTT.

Comments on this clone: Germline is not matched at one junction end, which may reflect a read error. The chain employs TRBV7-2 and TRBJ1-1; weak D call: TRBD1 (5 bases). CDR3 length: 16 amino acids. Germline V gene data show CDR1 as SGHTA and CDR2 as FQGNSA. In DNA, the CDR3 is TGTGCCAGCAGTTTAGAGGGGACTCTTCAGAACACTGAAGCTTTCTTT. Encoded protein: CASSLEGTLQNTEAFF.

The V and J genes are TRBV6-6 and TRBJ2-1; 11 bases are a match to TRBD2. CDR1 is MNHNY, CDR2 SVGAGI, per germline (reference sequence). The CDR3 has 16 amino acids. The junction had 7 bases not matched to a gene; V was cut back by 6 bases and J by 3 bases. The CDR3 spells CASSRGTSGYYNEQFF. The CDR3 DNA sequence: TGTGCCAGCAGCAGAGGGACTAGCGGATACTACAATGAGCAGTTCTTC.

For the CDR3, the DNA is TGTGCCAGCAGTGAATTTGTCGGGACAGGGACCCAGTACTTC. Protein: CASSEFVGTGTQYF. The V call is TRBV25-1, the J call TRBJ2-5, with TRBD1 matching over 8 bases. The CDR3 spans 14 residues. After removal of 1 base from V and 7 bases from J, the junction contained 5 bases not matched to a gene. Germline values: CDR1 MGHDK, CDR2 SYGVNS. The complete variable domain, with remaining parts taken from reference TRBV25-1 and TRBJ2-5, reads EADIYQTPRYLVIGTGKKITLECSQTMGHDKMYWYQQDPGMELHLIHYSYGVNSTEKGDLSSESTVSRIRTEHFPLTLESARPSHTSQYLCASSEFVGTGTQYFGPGTRLLVL.

This clone has a handful of counts. One end of the junction fails to match germline, which may point to a read error. The chain recombines TRBV7-9 with TRBJ2-7; tentatively, D is TRBD2 (5 bases). The CDR3 totals 16 residues. CDR1 and CDR2 from the germline V gene are SEHNR and FQNEAQ (reference sequence). In DNA, the CDR3 is TGTTCCAGCAGCTTAGATTCGTTTACCCGTTCGGCGGGGCAGTACTTC. It translates to CSSSLDSFTRSAGQYF.

J is TRBJ2-7 and V is TRBV7-8, with 9 bases identical to TRBD1. The germline V gene has CDR1 SGHVS and CDR2 FQNEAQ. The CDR3 is 14 amino acids. With 0 bases clipped from V and 7 bases from J, the junction kept 4 bases outside the gene matches. CDR3 DNA sequence: TGTGCCAGCAGCTTAGCATCGACAGGGGGAGAGCAGTACTTC. Its translation: CASSLASTGGEQYF.

V usage is TRBV12-5 and J usage is TRBJ1-2; unclear D gene. The germline V and J ends were trimmed by 4 bases and 4 bases, with 19 bases remaining between them. Germline CDR1 LGHNT, CDR2 FRNRAP. The CDR3 runs 16 residues. The CDR3 DNA reads TGTGCTAGTGGTTCTAACGAGGCCCACCGATTCTATGGCTACACCTTC. This codes for CASGSNEAHRFYGYTF.

This clone was found once. This rearrangement joins TRBV7-3 to TRBJ1-1; maybe TRBD1 (6 bases). Germline CDR1 and CDR2: SGHTA and FQGTGA. There are 14 residues in the CDR3. V lost 4 bases to trimming and J lost 4 bases, with 13 bases between them. The CDR3 spells CASSSQGRFTEAFF. The CDR3 DNA sequence: TGTGCCAGCAGCTCACAGGGTCGGTTCACTGAAGCTTTCTTT.

This clone was seen only once. The chain is built from TRBV23-1 and TRBJ1-1; no definite D call. TRBV23-1 is an ORF; its function is uncertain. The CDR3 is 12 residues long. The germline V and J ends were trimmed by 6 bases and 7 bases, with 12 bases remaining between them. CDR3 loop: CASSPSEREAFF. DNA of the CDR3: TGCGCCAGCAGCCCCTCGGAGCGTGAAGCTTTCTTT.

The chain combines TRBV7-9 with TRBJ2-7; TRBD1 aligns across 8 bases. Trimming removed 5 bases from V and 5 bases from J; junction bases left unmatched: 8. The CDR3 runs 14 residues. CDR1 and CDR2 (germline): SEHNR, FQNEAQ (reference sequence). The CDR3 sequence: CASSPWDRPHEQYF. DNA for the CDR3: TGTGCCAGCAGCCCTTGGGACAGGCCCCACGAGCAGTACTTC.